The next 20 T cell receptor beta chains were all read from a single sample in a study of T cell repertoires in cytomegalovirus infection. TCRdb reanalysed the reads using MiXCR and keeps one entry per CDR3 protein. The sample carries hundreds of thousands of distinct CDR3 sequences, under 40% recorded once. Sequencing was done on a sample of PBMCs. The receptors originated from a human donor in good health (CMV status not recorded). Some clones in this sample may be carry-over from other donors' samples.

The chain joins TRBV18 to TRBJ2-5; D ambiguous. Germline V gene lookup returns CDR1 KGHSH and CDR2 LQKENI. The CDR3 is 13 residues long. Trimming shortened V by 2 bases and J by 1 base, and 5 bases separated the two germline ends. DNA for the CDR3: TGTGCCAGCTCACCAACCCTCCAAGAGACCCAGTACTTC. Translating gives CASSPTLQETQYF.

Note on this clonotype: One end of the junction is discordant with germline, which a read error may explain. The chain links TRBV7-6 to TRBJ2-3, with D perhaps TRBD1 (6 bases). The CDR3 consists of 15 residues. The germline V gene has CDR1 SGHVS and CDR2 FNYEAQ. The CDR3 reads CASSKTGSSTDTQYF. CDR3 nucleotides: TGTGCTAGCAGCAAGACAGGATCTAGCACAGATACGCAGTATTTT.

The rearrangement links TRBV7-2 to TRBJ1-2, with D unresolved. The CDR3 runs to 16 residues. Germline CDR1 and CDR2: SGHTA and FQGNSA. V was cut by 1 base and J by 11 bases, with 23 bases left in between. The CDR3 spells CASSLGRWSLNYVYTF. In DNA form, the CDR3 reads TGTGCCAGCAGCTTAGGACGATGGAGCCTTAACTATGTATACACCTTC.

On this clonotype: A much larger clone sits a single nucleotide away, making a read error possible. The chain has TRBV6-6 and TRBJ1-1; perhaps TRBD1 as D (6 bases). This CDR3 has 15 amino acids. Germline V CDR1 and CDR2: MNHNY, SVGAGI (reference sequence). The CDR3 DNA sequence: TGTGCCAGCACCTACAGCGGGGGGCGAAACACTGAAGCTTTATTT. This encodes CASTYSGGRNTEALF.

The CDR3 reads CSAKRGLAGRYEQYF. The CDR3 DNA reads TGCAGTGCTAAAAGAGGGCTAGCGGGGCGGTACGAGCAGTACTTC. V gene TRBV20-1 combines with J gene TRBJ2-7, with TRBD2 matching 9 bases. CDR1 DFQATT and CDR2 SNEGSKA come from the germline V gene (reference sequence). This CDR3 has 15 residues. V lost 4 bases to trimming and J lost 4 bases; unmatched junction nucleotides: 11.

The chain is built from TRBV7-2 and TRBJ2-7; the D gene is possibly TRBD2 (5 bases). V was trimmed by 0 bases and J by 3 bases, leaving 12 bases between them. The CDR3 is 15 residues long. Germline V gene data show CDR1 as SGHTA and CDR2 as FQGNSA. The CDR3 coding sequence is TGTGCCAGCAGCTTAGCGCAAGCGGTAAGCTACGAGCAGTACTTC. Protein sequence: CASSLAQAVSYEQYF.

Points on this clonotype: Possible read error: a much larger clone is one base away. Here the CDR3 reads CASSSQGVDQFF. The CDR3 DNA follows: TGTGCCAGCAGCTCCCAGGGGGTTGATCAGTTCTTC. The genes are TRBV7-2 and TRBJ2-1, with 7 bases matching TRBD1. Germline-derived CDR1 and CDR2 are SGHTA and FQGNSA. The junction had 7 bases not matched to a gene; V was cut back by 4 bases and J by 13 bases. CDR3 length equals 12 residues.

The chain links TRBV2 to TRBJ2-5; D is perhaps TRBD1 (6 bases). There are 15 residues in the CDR3. Germline V lookup: CDR1 SNHLY, CDR2 FYNNEI. V lost 1 base and J 4 bases, leaving 13 bases between the germline ends. CDR3 DNA sequence: TGTGCCAGCAGTGAAGTCGGGGCCAGGGGAGAGACCCAGTACTTC. Encoded protein: CASSEVGARGETQYF.

As to this clonotype: A read error may explain this, as a much larger clone is one base away. The V gene is TRBV7-3, the J gene TRBJ1-5; tentatively, D is TRBD1 (6 bases). This CDR3 region has 13 residues. Per germline, CDR1 SGHTA and CDR2 FQGTGA. Trimming shortened V by 7 bases and J by 10 bases, and 17 bases separated the two germline ends. The DNA of the CDR3 is TGTGCCAGCAACCCCAGTGGAGGGGGACCCCAGCATTTT. Its translation: CASNPSGGGPQHF. Supplemented by reference TRBV7-3 and TRBJ1-5, the full variable domain reads GAGVSQTPSNKVTEKGKYVELRCDPISGHTALYWYRQSLGQGPEFLIYFQGTGAADDSGLPNDRFFAVRPEGSVSTLKIQRTERGDSAVYLCASNPSGGGPQHFGDGTRLSIL.

Concerning this clonotype: One junction end does not reproduce the germline sequence, and a read error may be involved. The chain is built from TRBV19 and TRBJ1-1, with D unclear. Germline V lookup: CDR1 LNHDA, CDR2 SQIVND (reference sequence). This CDR3 region has 12 residues. The CDR3 DNA reads TGTGCCAGTACAGAGGGAAAGGGTGAATCTTTCTTT. Protein sequence: CASTEGKGESFF.

This clonotype was counted between two and nine times. The chain carries TRBV11-2 and TRBJ2-3; TRBD2 matches at 7 bases. With 5 bases clipped from V and 4 bases from J, the junction kept 6 bases outside the gene matches. Germline CDR1 is SGHAT and CDR2 is FQNNGV. The CDR3 extends over 14 amino acids. The CDR3 nucleotides read TGTGCCAGCAGCCCAGGACTAGTTCCAGATACGCAGTATTTT. Amino acid sequence: CASSPGLVPDTQYF.

This clonotype showed up just a few times. The chain recombines TRBV6-5 with TRBJ2-5; 8 bases agree with TRBD2. The junction had 6 bases not matched to a gene; V was cut back by 5 bases and J by 4 bases. This CDR3 has 14 residues. Germline V gene sequence: CDR1 MNHEY, CDR2 SVGAGI. The CDR3 sequence is CASSSGGESETQYF. The CDR3 DNA sequence: TGTGCCAGCAGTAGCGGGGGAGAGTCAGAGACCCAGTACTTC.

For the CDR3, the DNA is TGTGCCAGCACCTCCCGTAGGGGCGAGGCCGAAAAACTGTTTTTT. It yields the protein CASTSRRGEAEKLFF. V usage is TRBV27 and J usage is TRBJ1-4, with D perhaps matching TRBD1 (5 bases). Germline V gives CDR1 MNHEY, CDR2 SMNVEV (reference sequence). This CDR3 spans 15 amino acids. The V and J ends lost 7 bases and 8 bases respectively, with 20 bases between them. The full variable domain, with the rest looked up from reference TRBV27 and TRBJ1-4, is EAQVTQNPRYLITVTGKKLTVTCSQNMNHEYMSWYRQDPGLGLRQIYYSMNVEVTDKGDVPEGYKVSRKEKRNFPLILESPSPNQTSLYFCASTSRRGEAEKLFFGSGTQLSVL.

This clonotype was observed once. V gene TRBV12-3 or TRBV12-4 combines with J gene TRBJ1-1; tentative D call: TRBD1 (5 bases). CDR3 length equals 14 residues. Trimming pared 10 bases from V and 1 base from J, leaving 16 bases between. CDR3: CATLYGTPNTEAFF. The CDR3 DNA sequence: TGTGCCACCCTCTACGGGACTCCGAACACTGAAGCTTTCTTT.

The genes are TRBV6-5 and TRBJ1-4; D gene unclear. V lost 0 bases and J 7 bases, leaving 12 bases between the germline ends. Looked up from germline, CDR1 is MNHEY and CDR2 is SVGAGI. The CDR3 consists of 15 residues. CDR3 residues: CASSYSNGGLEKLFF. The CDR3 bases are TGTGCCAGCAGTTACTCGAACGGCGGACTTGAAAAACTGTTTTTT.

The chain employs TRBV7-8 and TRBJ2-3; TRBD1 or TRBD2 may be the D gene (5 bases each). The CDR3 contains 13 residues. V was cut by 5 bases and J by 6 bases, with 12 bases left in between. CDR1 SGHVS and CDR2 FQNEAQ come from the germline V gene. The chain's CDR3 is CASSTGRRDTQYF. The CDR3 nucleotides read TGTGCCAGCAGCACGGGACGGAGGGATACGCAGTATTTT.

In the case of this clonotype: A much bigger clone sits one base away, suggesting this may be a read error. The chain employs TRBV7-2 and TRBJ2-7, with 9 bases fitting TRBD1. This CDR3 comprises 14 residues. Germline CDR1 is SGHTA and CDR2 is FQGNSA. The CDR3 bases are TGTGCCAGCACCAGGCCGGGACAGGGATACGAGCCGTACTTC. It yields the protein CASTRPGQGYEPYF. Variable domain in full (rest from reference TRBV7-2 and TRBJ2-7): GAGVSQSPSNKVTEKGKDVELRCDPISGHTALYWYRQSLGQGLEFLIYFQGNSAPDKSGLPSDRFSAERTGGSVSTLTIQRTQQEDSAVYLCASTRPGQGYEPYFGPGTRLTVT.

This clonotype has a count of ten or more. The chain has TRBV4-1 and TRBJ2-2, with a tentative D call TRBD2 (6 bases). Germline CDR1 reads MGHRA; CDR2 reads YSYEKL. The V and J ends lost 3 bases and 2 bases respectively, with 7 bases between them. The CDR3 sequence is 14 residues long. Written as DNA, the CDR3 is TGCGCCAGCAGCCAGGGACTTAACACCGGGGAGCTGTTTTTT. Translation: CASSQGLNTGELFF.

The J gene is TRBJ2-1, the V gene TRBV29-1; maybe TRBD1 (5 bases). Looked up from germline, CDR1 is SQVTM and CDR2 is ANQGSEA. Trimming took 6 bases from V and 8 from J, leaving 11 bases between them. The CDR3 sequence is 11 residues long. Written as DNA, the CDR3 is TGCAGCGTCCTACAGGTTTATGAGCAGTTCTTC. Protein sequence: CSVLQVYEQFF.

The chain joins TRBV5-6 to TRBJ1-1; the D is unclear. The CDR3 is 13 residues long. From germline, CDR1 is SGHDT and CDR2 YYEEEE. Trimming removed 4 bases at V and 4 bases at J, with 11 bases between. This CDR3 reads CASSGSLATEAFF. CDR3 DNA sequence: TGTGCCAGCAGCGGGAGTTTGGCCACTGAAGCTTTCTTT.